These 9 T cell receptor beta chains share one sample of origin, sequenced in a study of T cells after yellow fever vaccination. TCRdb processed the 5' RACE reads anew with MiXCR; each CDR3 protein has one entry. Among some 160,000 distinct CDR3 sequences listed, about a tenth were seen once. Source: CD8+ T cells sorted from PBMCs, taken 45 days after the yellow fever booster vaccination. Source of these receptors: a man aged 18 to 30 who received the YFV17D yellow fever vaccine.

This clonotype was counted between two and nine times. V and J are TRBV4-1 and TRBJ2-7, with 10 nucleotides matching TRBD1. CDR1 is MGHRA and CDR2 is YSYEKL in the germline V gene. The CDR3 loop spans 15 amino acids. With 1 base clipped from V and 3 bases from J, the junction kept 3 bases outside the gene matches. The CDR3 sequence: CASSQVDRGDYEQYF. The DNA of the CDR3 is TGCGCCAGCAGCCAAGTGGACAGGGGGGACTACGAGCAGTACTTC.

This chain links TRBV18 with TRBJ1-5; D gene unclear. CDR1 KGHSH and CDR2 LQKENI come from the germline V gene. The CDR3 has 13 residues. With 3 bases removed from V and 4 bases from J, the gap between germline ends came to 7 bases. The CDR3, as DNA: TGTGCCAGCTCACCGGAGCCTAATCAGCCCCAGCATTTT. This gives the protein CASSPEPNQPQHF.

On this clonotype: One end of the junction is discordant with germline, which a read error may explain. The chain combines TRBV27 with TRBJ1-6, with D perhaps TRBD1 (6 bases). The CDR3 totals 14 residues. Germline CDR1 reads MNHEY; CDR2 reads SMNVEV (reference sequence). CDR3 DNA: TGTGCCAGCAGCCCCAGGGGAGGCAATTCGCCCCTCCACTTT. Translation: CASSPRGGNSPLHF.

This clonotype was detected a few times. This chain links TRBV12-3 or TRBV12-4 with TRBJ2-3; 9 bases fit TRBD2. The J segment lost 1 base and the V segment lost 2 bases, leaving 4 bases of the junction unmatched. The CDR3 covers 16 residues. The CDR3 DNA follows: TGTGCCAGCAGTTTACCACAGCGGGGGGGCACAGATACGCAGTATTTT. Translating gives CASSLPQRGGTDTQYF.

This chain joins TRBV18 and TRBJ2-7, with 11 bases aligning to TRBD2. Trimming at V came to 3 bases and at J to 3 bases, leaving 7 bases not matched to a gene. The CDR3 consists of 16 residues. The germline V gene has CDR1 KGHSH and CDR2 LQKENI. Here the CDR3 DNA reads TGTGCCAGCTCACCTAGCGGGGGGGCCTCGGGCTACGAGCAGTACGTC. Translating gives CASSPSGGASGYEQYV.

This clonotype was seen more than once but under ten times. V is TRBV7-2 and J is TRBJ2-5, with 8 bases that match TRBD1. Germline-derived CDR1 and CDR2 are SGHTA and FQGNSA. CDR3 length: 16 amino acids. The V segment lost 3 bases and the J segment 4 bases; nucleotides outside the gene matches: 10. This chain's CDR3 is CASSFLSGGRGETQYF. In DNA form, the CDR3 reads TGTGCCAGCAGCTTCCTCTCAGGGGGCCGTGGAGAGACCCAGTACTTC.

The chain carries TRBV2 and TRBJ1-1; D call uncertain. The V end was cut by 7 bases, the J end by 0 bases, with 9 bases between. Germline V CDR1 and CDR2: SNHLY, FYNNEI. CDR3 size: 13 residues. The CDR3 reads CASNWELNTEAFF. CDR3 in DNA: TGTGCCAGCAATTGGGAGCTGAACACTGAAGCTTTCTTT.

In its sample, this clonotype was seen a few times. The rearrangement joins TRBV4-2 to TRBJ2-7; D ambiguous. V was clipped by 1 base and J by 5 bases, with 3 bases between them. This CDR3 is 11 amino acids long. Germline V gene lookup returns CDR1 LGHNA and CDR2 YNFKEQ. CDR3 DNA: TGTGCCAGCAGCCAAGGGGACGAGCAGTACTTC. Translation: CASSQGDEQYF.

The chain joins TRBV7-2 to TRBJ2-5; a weak D match, TRBD2 (5 bases). The V end was cut by 5 bases, the J end by 2 bases, with 18 bases between. The CDR3 has 16 residues. The germline CDR1 and CDR2 sequences are SGHTA and FQGNSA. CDR3 DNA: TGTGCCAGCAGCGCGCGGGTGGGAAGGGTTCAAGAGACCCAGTACTTC. Residues: CASSARVGRVQETQYF.